Listed here are 25 T cell receptor beta chains from one sample, sequenced in a study of identical twins. From the 5' RACE reads, TCRdb called clonotypes with MiXCR, one entry per CDR3 protein. The sample yields 540,000 or so distinct CDR3 sequences, around 20% seen once. The same data also contributed to another study, on yellow fever vaccine responses in identical twins.

Sequencing was done on a sample of CD4+ T cells sorted from blood. These receptor sequences come from a woman between 18 and 29 years old in good health.

The chain links TRBV7-9 to TRBJ2-1, with TRBD2 matching 8 bases. CDR1 is SEHNR, CDR2 FQNEAQ, per germline (reference sequence). CDR3 length: 16 residues. The V and J ends lost 4 bases and 0 bases, in that order; junction bases with no gene match: 5. The CDR3 protein is CASSSIAGSSYNEQFF. DNA for the CDR3: TGTGCCAGCAGCTCGATAGCGGGGAGCTCCTACAATGAGCAGTTCTTC.

The gene calls are TRBV7-9 and TRBJ2-5; D is perhaps TRBD1 (6 bases). CDR3 length: 14 amino acids. CDR1 SEHNR and CDR2 FQNEAQ come from the germline V gene (reference sequence). Between the trimmed V and J ends, which lost 5 bases and 7 bases, there was a span of 17 bases. The CDR3 reads CASSAAGTPGTQYF. CDR3 nucleotides: TGTGCCAGCAGCGCCGCCGGGACACCCGGGACCCAGTACTTC.

In its sample, this clonotype was seen a few times. This chain connects TRBV5-1 to TRBJ2-5; D is unclear. The CDR3 is 13 residues long. Germline V gives CDR1 SGHRS, CDR2 YFSETQ. Trimming pared 7 bases from V and 2 bases from J, leaving 12 bases between. This chain's CDR3 is CASQEQKQETQYF. The DNA for the CDR3 is TGCGCCAGCCAAGAACAGAAACAAGAGACCCAGTACTTC.

This clonotype was counted a few times. The genes are TRBV20-1 and TRBJ1-4; 8 bases align to TRBD1. Germline lookup yields CDR1 DFQATT and CDR2 SNEGSKA (reference sequence). This CDR3 is 14 amino acids long. Losses at the gene ends were 3 bases for V and 8 bases for J; bases not matched to a gene: 8. DNA for the CDR3: TGCAGTGCTAGCAAGGGACAGGCTGGAGAAAAACTGTTTTTT. The encoded protein is CSASKGQAGEKLFF.

J is TRBJ1-1 and V is TRBV19; D not resolved. Per the germline V gene, CDR1 is LNHDA and CDR2 is SQIVND (reference sequence). V was pared by 1 base and J by 5 bases, with 8 bases between. This CDR3 comprises 13 residues. The CDR3 loop is CASSIVSGTEAFF. CDR3 sequence (DNA): TGTGCCAGTAGTATAGTTTCCGGAACTGAAGCTTTCTTT. The entire variable domain, with the rest obtained from reference TRBV19 and TRBJ1-1, is as follows: DGGITQSPKYLFRKEGQNVTLSCEQNLNHDAMYWYRQDPGQGLRLIYYSQIVNDFQKGDIAEGYSVSREKKESFPLTVTSAQKNPTAFYLCASSIVSGTEAFFGQGTRLTVV.

The chain has TRBV9 and TRBJ1-3; TRBD1 matches at 7 bases. Germline values: CDR1 SGDLS, CDR2 YYNGEE. Germline trimming cut 4 bases from V and 1 base from J; bases unmatched to any gene: 5. The CDR3 is 15 amino acids. CDR3 DNA: TGTGCCAGCAGCTCCCAGGGGGGGTCTGGAAACACCATATATTTT. Its translation is CASSSQGGSGNTIYF.

Only a few counts were recorded for this clonotype. The rearrangement links TRBV12-3 or TRBV12-4 to TRBJ2-1; 9 positions agree with TRBD2. V was pared by 3 bases and J by 6 bases, with 12 bases of the junction left unmatched. There are 17 residues in the CDR3. CDR3: CASSFRGGGAGVNEQFF. DNA for the CDR3: TGTGCCAGCAGTTTCCGTGGCGGGGGGGCCGGGGTCAATGAGCAGTTCTTC.

As for this clonotype: In this CDR3 the conserved last residue, phenylalanine or tryptophan, is missing, so a read error is likely. J is TRBJ2-7 and V is TRBV10-2; tentative D call: TRBD2 (5 bases). From germline, CDR1 is WSHSY and CDR2 SAAADI. The CDR3 runs 16 residues. V shed 2 bases and J shed 0 bases, with 14 bases lying between them. The CDR3 loop is CASSERSGTLSYEQYI. The DNA for the CDR3 is TGCGCCAGCAGTGAGCGGTCGGGAACCCTCTCCTACGAGCAGTACATC.

This clonotype was recorded a few times. This chain connects TRBV5-6 to TRBJ1-1; TRBD1 aligns across 8 bases. CDR3 length equals 15 residues. CDR1 SGHDT and CDR2 YYEEEE come from the germline V gene. Trimming cost V 3 bases and J 5 bases; bases outside gene matches: 9. The CDR3: CASSSTDRGGTEAFF. In DNA form, the CDR3 reads TGTGCCAGCAGCTCTACAGACAGGGGAGGGACTGAAGCTTTCTTT.

This clonotype has just a few counts. The V gene is TRBV20-1, the J gene TRBJ2-3; the match to TRBD1 covers 9 bases. Trimming removed 1 base from V and 4 bases from J; junction bases left unmatched: 6. The CDR3 runs to 15 residues. Germline loops: CDR1 DFQATT, CDR2 SNEGSKA (reference sequence). This chain's CDR3 is CSARVGQGTSDTQYF. The CDR3 coding sequence is TGCAGTGCTAGAGTAGGACAGGGGACGTCAGATACGCAGTATTTT.

The gene calls are TRBV4-1 and TRBJ2-3, with unresolved D. The CDR3 consists of 14 residues. V lost 4 bases and J lost 1, with 9 bases in between. Looked up from germline, CDR1 is MGHRA and CDR2 is YSYEKL. The CDR3 sequence is CASSPGCGTDTQYF. In DNA form, the CDR3 reads TGCGCCAGCAGCCCCGGATGCGGCACAGATACGCAGTATTTT.

The gene calls are TRBV2 and TRBJ2-7; tentative D call: TRBD2 (7 bases). Trimming removed 1 base from V and 3 bases from J, with 13 bases in between. Germline V gives CDR1 SNHLY, CDR2 FYNNEI. CDR3 length equals 15 residues. This chain's CDR3 is CASSEGVRGGYEQYF. CDR3 coding DNA: TGTGCCAGCAGTGAAGGCGTAAGGGGGGGCTACGAGCAGTACTTC.

This clonotype was detected only a few times. The chain uses TRBV6-5 and TRBJ2-7; 8 nucleotides line up with TRBD2. CDR1 MNHEY and CDR2 SVGAGI come from the germline V gene. The CDR3 totals 16 residues. V lost 0 bases, J lost 1 base, and 5 bases stayed unmatched. Here the CDR3 DNA reads TGTGCCAGCAGTTACTCCGGAAGCGGGAGTTCCTACGAGCAGTACTTC. Its protein product is CASSYSGSGSSYEQYF.

V is TRBV6-5 and J is TRBJ2-6; D unresolved. The ends were cut back, 0 bases at V and 0 bases at J, with 6 bases in the middle. This CDR3 region has 16 residues. CDR1 and CDR2 (germline): MNHEY, SVGAGI. The CDR3 loop reads CASSYSTGSGANVLTF. The CDR3 coding sequence is TGTGCCAGCAGTTACTCGACCGGCTCTGGGGCCAACGTCCTGACTTTC.

CDR3 sequence (DNA): TGTGCCAGTAGTATTACGGCCTCCGGGACTAGACTCAATGAGCAGTTCTTC. It encodes CASSITASGTRLNEQFF. The chain is built from TRBV19 and TRBJ2-1; 8 bases are shared with TRBD2. Germline V gene lookup returns CDR1 LNHDA and CDR2 SQIVND (reference sequence). J was trimmed by 6 bases and V by 3 bases; bases with no gene match: 13. The CDR3 runs to 17 residues.

J is TRBJ2-3 and V is TRBV10-3, with D possibly being TRBD1 (5 bases). The germline gives CDR1 ENHRY, CDR2 SYGVKD. Trimming cost V 7 bases and J 3 bases, with 11 bases left between them. This CDR3 is 13 amino acids long. CDR3 protein: CAITAGLTDTQYF. The CDR3 region has the DNA TGTGCCATCACGGCAGGGCTGACAGATACGCAGTATTTT.

The chain carries TRBV29-1 and TRBJ2-1; 7 bases agree with TRBD2. The CDR3 is 14 residues long. The V gene's germline CDR1 is SQVTM and CDR2 ANQGSEA. J gave up 7 bases and V 1 base, and 7 bases lay outside the gene matches. The CDR3 region has the DNA TGCAGCGTTGAAGTGGCGGGAGTTATGAATGAGCAGTTCTTC. This codes for CSVEVAGVMNEQFF.

The chain carries TRBV20-1 and TRBJ2-5; 7 bases are a match to TRBD2. CDR3 length: 15 amino acids. After removal of 3 bases from V and 5 bases from J, the junction contained 12 bases not matched to a gene. CDR1 DFQATT and CDR2 SNEGSKA come from the germline V gene (reference sequence). The CDR3 DNA is TGCAGTGCTAGTCCTCACGCGGGGGTGAGGGAGACCCAGTACTTC. This sequence encodes CSASPHAGVRETQYF.

This clonotype has a handful of counts. This chain uses TRBV28 with TRBJ2-7; no reliable D call. The V gene lost 5 bases and the J gene lost 2 bases, with 22 bases spanning the gap. This CDR3 is 17 amino acids long. The germline CDR1 and CDR2 sequences are MDHEN and SYDVKM. CDR3 nucleotides: TGTGCCAGCAGTGACGCGCCCCACGACTCATCTACCTACGAGCAGTACTTC. Protein product: CASSDAPHDSSTYEQYF.

This clonotype turned up a few times. This chain joins TRBV12-3 or TRBV12-4 and TRBJ2-5; no clear D. Between the trimmed V and J ends, which lost 6 bases and 2 bases, there was a span of 7 bases. There are 12 residues in the CDR3. The DNA for the CDR3 is TGTGCCAGCAGAAACAGTCAAGAGACCCAGTACTTC. Translation: CASRNSQETQYF.

The chain couples TRBV6-1 to TRBJ2-4; TRBD2 aligns across 11 bases. The CDR3 contains 17 residues. Losses at the gene ends were 6 bases for V and 0 bases for J; bases not matched to a gene: 7. The V gene's germline CDR1 is MNHNS and CDR2 SASEGT. CDR3 sequence (DNA): TGTGCCAGCAGCCAGGGACTAGCGGATCTAGCCAAAAACATTCAGTACTTC. It encodes CASSQGLADLAKNIQYF.

The count of this clonotype is one. CDR3 nucleotide sequence: TGTGCCAGCAGCTTATCGACAGGGGTAAGCCACGAGCAGTACTTC. Translation: CASSLSTGVSHEQYF. The chain has TRBV7-2 and TRBJ2-7, with 8 positions matching TRBD1. The CDR3 runs 15 residues. V lost 2 bases and J lost 5; bases outside the gene matches: 8. Germline V CDR1 and CDR2: SGHTA, FQGNSA.

This clonotype was detected only a few times. This chain links TRBV20-1 with TRBJ2-2; no firm D call. The CDR3 has 12 residues. The V end was cut by 5 bases, the J end by 2 bases, with 6 bases between. The germline V gene has CDR1 DFQATT and CDR2 SNEGSKA (reference sequence). The CDR3 region has the DNA TGCAGTGCTCCCACAAACACCGGGGAGCTGTTTTTT. Protein: CSAPTNTGELFF.

The chain couples TRBV10-3 to TRBJ2-3; 8 bases fit TRBD1. V dropped 9 bases and J dropped 0; count of bases not matched to a gene: 5. The V gene's germline CDR1 is ENHRY and CDR2 SYGVKD. This CDR3 is 14 amino acids long. This CDR3 reads CAIGTGLSTDTQYF. The CDR3 DNA sequence: TGTGCCATTGGGACAGGACTTAGCACAGATACGCAGTATTTT.

V usage is TRBV10-2 and J usage is TRBJ2-7, with D unclear. Trimming shortened V by 2 bases and J by 3 bases, and 8 bases separated the two germline ends. This CDR3 is 13 amino acids long. The V gene's germline CDR1 is WSHSY and CDR2 SAAADI. The CDR3 DNA reads as TGCGCCAGCAGTGAGACACCTCACTACGAGCAGTACGTC. It codes for CASSETPHYEQYV.